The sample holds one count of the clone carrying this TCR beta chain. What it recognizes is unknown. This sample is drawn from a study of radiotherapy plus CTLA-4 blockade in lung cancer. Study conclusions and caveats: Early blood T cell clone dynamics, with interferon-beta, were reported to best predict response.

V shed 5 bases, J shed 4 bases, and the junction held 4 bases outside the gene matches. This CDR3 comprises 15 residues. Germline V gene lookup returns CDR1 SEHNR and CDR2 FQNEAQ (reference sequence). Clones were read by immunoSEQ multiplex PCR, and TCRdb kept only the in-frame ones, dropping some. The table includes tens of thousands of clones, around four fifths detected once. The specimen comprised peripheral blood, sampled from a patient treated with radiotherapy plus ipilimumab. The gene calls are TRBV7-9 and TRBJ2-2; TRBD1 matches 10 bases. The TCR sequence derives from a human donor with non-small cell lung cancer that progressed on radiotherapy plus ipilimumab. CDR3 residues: CASSARTGGTGELFF. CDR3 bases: TGTGCCAGCAGCGCCAGGACAGGGGGCACCGGGGAGCTGTTTTTT.